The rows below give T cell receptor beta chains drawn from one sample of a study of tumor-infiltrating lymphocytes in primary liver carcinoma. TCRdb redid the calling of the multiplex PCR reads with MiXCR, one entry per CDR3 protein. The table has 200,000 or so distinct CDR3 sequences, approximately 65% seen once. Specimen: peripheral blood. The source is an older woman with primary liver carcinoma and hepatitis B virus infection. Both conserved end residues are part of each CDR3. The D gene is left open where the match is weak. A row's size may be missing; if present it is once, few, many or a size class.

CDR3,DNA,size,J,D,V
CASPPQRSGRMNTEAFF,TGTGCCAGCCCACCACAGAGGTCGGGCAGGATGAACACTGAAGCTTTCTTT,once,TRBJ1-1,NA,TRBV18
CASSYSVGQWQYF,TGTGCCAGCAGTTACTCTGTTGGGCAGTGGCAATACTTC,many,TRBJ2-7,NA,TRBV6-2/TRBV6-3
CASRFGGATYEQYF,TGTGCCAGCCGCTTTGGGGGGGCCACCTACGAGCAGTACTTC,NA,TRBJ2-7,NA,TRBV7-9
CASSLDRMGTQYF,TGCGCCAGCAGTCTTGACAGGATGGGGACCCAGTACTTC,NA,TRBJ2-5,NA,TRBV10-1
CASSRGQGVIRQYF,TGTGCCAGCAGCCGGGGACAGGGAGTCATTCGGCAGTACTTC,NA,TRBJ2-7,TRBD1,TRBV14
CASSFGGNEQFF,TGTGCCAGCAGTTTCGGGGGCAATGAGCAGTTCTTC,many,TRBJ2-1,NA,TRBV12-3/TRBV12-4
CASSADYLSYEQYF,TGTGCCAGCAGTGCTGACTATCTCTCCTACGAGCAGTACTTC,NA,TRBJ2-7,NA,TRBV2
CANRQDGQESQYF,TGTGCCAACAGGCAGGATGGCCAAGAGAGCCAGTACTTC,NA,TRBJ2-5,NA,TRBV10-3
CASSSFSGSNYGYTF,TGTGCCAGCAGCTCTTTTTCAGGCTCCAACTATGGCTACACCTTC,many,TRBJ1-2,NA,TRBV11-3
CASSFARGAEAFF,TGTGCCAGCAGCTTCGCACGGGGCGCTGAAGCTTTCTTT,once,TRBJ1-1,NA,TRBV11-2
CASSHIAETQYF,TGTGCCAGCAGCCATATCGCAGAGACCCAGTACTTC,NA,TRBJ2-5,NA,TRBV14
CASSFGGFSNQPQHF,TGTGCCAGCAGTTTTGGGGGTTTTAGCAATCAGCCCCAGCATTTT,NA,TRBJ1-5,NA,TRBV28
CATPRSGVKNIQYF,TGTGCCACTCCCCGAAGTGGAGTCAAAAACATTCAGTACTTC,NA,TRBJ2-4,NA,TRBV24-1
CASSLSGGAETQYF,TGTGCCAGCAGTTTATCAGGGGGCGCGGAGACCCAGTACTTC,many,TRBJ2-5,TRBD1,TRBV12-3/TRBV12-4
CANHDRGRHNEKLFF,TGTGCCAACCACGACAGGGGGAGACATAATGAAAAACTGTTTTTT,few,TRBJ1-4,TRBD1,TRBV10-3
CASTGTVRNTVAFF,TGTGCCAGCACAGGGACAGTTAGGAACACTGTAGCTTTCTTT,NA,TRBJ1-1,TRBD1,TRBV25-1
CASSRRTGGLYNEQFF,TGTGCGAGCAGTCGCAGAACAGGGGGCCTCTACAATGAGCAGTTCTTC,NA,TRBJ2-1,TRBD1,TRBV12-3/TRBV12-4
CASSDSGGGPRVYRNQPQHF,TGTGCCAGCAGTGACTCTGGGGGTGGACCTAGGGTCTATCGCAATCAGCCCCAGCATTTT,NA,TRBJ1-5,NA,TRBV6-4
CTSSGRGYQSQHF,TGTACCAGCAGCGGGCGGGGCTATCAGTCCCAGCATTTT,once,TRBJ1-5,NA,TRBV6-2/TRBV6-3
CASSQDLAGYLKQFF,TGCGCCAGCAGCCAAGATTTGGCAGGGTACCTTAAGCAGTTCTTC,NA,TRBJ2-1,NA,TRBV4-1
CASSQVGGWSSSYNEQFF,TGCGCCAGCAGCCAAGTCGGGGGCTGGAGTTCCTCTTACAATGAGCAGTTCTTC,few,TRBJ2-1,NA,TRBV4-1
CVSRSGQGGFITEAFF,TGTGTCAGCAGGTCAGGACAGGGTGGGTTTATAACTGAAGCTTTCTTT,NA,TRBJ1-1,TRBD1,TRBV6-5
CASRFEAGDWETQCF,TGTGCCAGCAGGTTCGAGGCGGGAGATTGGGAGACCCAGTGCTTC,once,TRBJ2-5,TRBD2,TRBV11-2
CGSSPRRHPRPKAFF,TGTGGCAGCAGCCCACGTCGGCACCCCCGCCCCAAAGCTTTCTTT,NA,TRBJ1-1,NA,TRBV7-8
CTSSLSRTVNTEVFF,TGCACCAGCAGCCTATCCCGGACGGTGAACACTGAAGTTTTCTTT,NA,TRBJ1-1,NA,TRBV4-1
CASSQDPAGSSYEPYF,TGCGCCAGCAGCCAAGATCCAGCGGGTAGTTCCTACGAGCCGTACTTC,NA,TRBJ2-7,NA,TRBV4-1
CNVRTRRTGTDTKYF,TGCAACGTTAGGACCAGGCGTACCGGCACAGATACGAAGTATTTT,NA,TRBJ2-3,NA,TRBV29-1
CASSLGQRYGYTF,TGTGCCAGCAGCTTGGGACAGCGCTATGGCTACACCTTC,few,TRBJ1-2,NA,TRBV5-4
CASSSGTVENVLTF,TGTGCCAGCAGCAGTGGGACGGTGGAGAACGTCCTGACGTTC,NA,TRBJ2-6,NA,TRBV11-3
CASSRLTSGSYEQYF,TGTGCCAGCAGCCGACTGACTAGCGGGAGTTACGAGCAGTACTTC,NA,TRBJ2-7,TRBD2,TRBV14
CANILGLPGTGGGYTF,TGCGCCAACATCCTCGGCCTTCCGGGGACCGGTGGGGGCTACACCTTC,NA,TRBJ1-2,NA,TRBV4-1
CARSFMTSHEQYF,TGTGCCAGAAGCTTCATGACTAGTCATGAGCAGTACTTC,NA,TRBJ2-7,NA,TRBV5-6
CATSVGTNGTLYNERFF,TGTGCTACCAGTGTTGGGACTAACGGGACGCTTTACAATGAGCGGTTCTTC,NA,TRBJ2-1,TRBD2,TRBV24-1
CVSTNLGADTQYF,TGTGTCAGCACCAACCTCGGGGCAGATACGCAGTATTTT,NA,TRBJ2-3,NA,TRBV6-1
CAGSFRAGGGGNTIYF,TGTGCCGGCAGCTTTCGGGCAGGGGGCGGTGGAAACACCATATATTTT,NA,TRBJ1-3,TRBD1,TRBV5-6
CVSSLVGSTDYEQYF,TGTGTCAGCAGCTTAGTTGGTAGCACCGACTACGAGCAGTACTTC,NA,TRBJ2-7,NA,TRBV7-8
CTGSEIAGGSEQYF,TGCACCGGCAGTGAGATAGCGGGAGGCTCAGAGCAGTACTTC,NA,TRBJ2-7,TRBD2,TRBV10-2
CASSQARVWNLTNNEQFF,TGCGCCAGCAGCCAGGCCCGGGTGTGGAACCTAACTAACAATGAGCAGTTCTTC,many,TRBJ2-1,NA,TRBV4-1
CASQRERRRTEAFF,TGTGCCAGCCAGAGAGAGCGGCGCCGGACTGAAGCTTTCTTT,NA,TRBJ1-1,NA,TRBV11-2
CASSFSGANVLTF,TGTGCCAGCAGTTTTTCCGGGGCCAACGTCCTGACTTTC,NA,TRBJ2-6,NA,TRBV28
CASRSGTKETQYF,TGTGCCAGCAGATCCGGGACGAAAGAGACCCAGTACTTC,NA,TRBJ2-5,NA,TRBV6-6
CASSSTVTNGYTF,TGTGCCAGCAGTTCCACCGTGACGAATGGCTACACCTTC,NA,TRBJ1-2,NA,TRBV28
CANSRPRGQSSYNSPLRF,TGTGCCAACAGTCGCCCTAGGGGACAGAGCTCCTATAATTCACCCCTCCGCTTT,NA,TRBJ1-6,TRBD1,TRBV6-6
CASTASSYEQYF,TGTGCCAGCACAGCGAGCTCCTACGAGCAGTACTTC,NA,TRBJ2-7,NA,TRBV2
CASSILGPGEGAYEQYF,TGTGCCAGCAGTATCCTAGGTCCGGGAGAGGGGGCGTACGAGCAGTACTTC,once,TRBJ2-7,NA,TRBV6-1
CASSSVYYTEAFF,TGTGCCAGCAGCAGTGTTTATTACACTGAAGCTTTCTTT,many,TRBJ1-1,NA,TRBV11-2
CAISGGDAGELFF,TGTGCCATCAGTGGCGGGGATGCCGGGGAGCTGTTTTTT,many,TRBJ2-2,NA,TRBV10-3
CASSQRGGPYYEQYF,TGCGCCAGCAGCCAACGGGGCGGCCCTTACTACGAGCAGTACTTC,many,TRBJ2-7,NA,TRBV4-1
CASSYRGTTYGYTF,TGTGCCAGCAGTTACAGGGGGACAACCTATGGCTACACCTTC,many,TRBJ1-2,NA,TRBV6-5
CVSSRVAVNTEAFF,TGTGTCAGCAGTAGAGTCGCGGTGAACACTGAAGCTTTCTTT,NA,TRBJ1-1,NA,TRBV6-1
CASSPLGGGISPGVTYNEQFF,TGTGCCAGCAGTCCTCTAGGAGGGGGGATTTCACCGGGAGTGACCTACAATGAGCAGTTCTTC,NA,TRBJ2-1,NA,TRBV11-1
CASSSASGSEYEQYF,TGTGCCAGCAGCTCAGCTAGCGGGAGCGAGTACGAGCAGTACTTC,NA,TRBJ2-7,TRBD2,TRBV13